This T cell receptor (beta chain) was found in a study of siplizumab effects on memory and regulatory T cells. Sequenced by immunoSEQ multiplex PCR; TCRdb stores in-frame clones only, minus some. This table has under 130,000 clones, around 93% appearing once. A note on this clone: Its antigen is still unknown.

Whole-study results and caveats: Fewer alloreactive sequences mapped to unstimulated CD4+ memory cells under siplizumab.

Germline V gene lookup returns CDR1 SGHVS and CDR2 FQNEAQ. V was pared by 1 base and J by 0 bases, with 10 bases between. CDR3 length: 16 amino acids. This clonotype originated in a human donor in good health. Sequenced sample: CD4+ T cells sorted from blood. This chain connects TRBV7-8 to TRBJ1-5, with D perhaps matching TRBD1 (5 bases). Here the CDR3 DNA reads TGTGCCAGCAGCTTAGTAAGGACAAATAGCAATCAGCCCCAGCATTTT. Its protein is CASSLVRTNSNQPQHF.